The T cell receptor beta chain under discussion was sequenced for a study of T-cell memory formation after mild COVID-19 (dated by TCRdb to the early 2020s). Context from the whole study: TCR sequence clusters from the two donors were found to be largely donor specific. T-cell clones expanding and contracting after mild COVID-19 in two donors were tracked by longitudinal TCRalpha and TCRbeta repertoire sequencing. Two young, previously healthy adult volunteers made up the cohort, one male and one female.

Summary of the overall study and its limitations: Some responding clones were detected in pre-infection memory, suggesting pre-existing cross-reactive memory T cells joined the SARS-CoV-2 response. The study included only a couple of mild cases, and larger cohorts that include severe cases with pre-infection samples were judged to be necessary. From day 15 to 85, contracting clones showed balanced CD4/CD8 phenotypes, whereas a second wave of clones that expanded from day 15 to 37 leaned towards CD4+. SARS-CoV-2 specificity of the second-wave clones peaking on day 37 was not confirmed. Contracting CD4+ clones were located mainly in the CM and EM memory subsets, whereas CD8+ clones were found to be enriched in EMRA.

Sequencing took place on an Illumina NovaSeq 6000. TCRalpha and TCRbeta cDNA libraries were constructed by 5'RACE with constant-segment primers, with sample barcodes and unique molecular identifiers being introduced. RNA was extracted from every sample with Trizol reagent. The libraries were amplified in two PCR steps, and the second step added a second sample barcode and Illumina TruSeq adapters. Sequencing of the libraries was done on an Illumina NovaSeq, producing 2 x 150 bp paired-end reads. On the study's bioinformatics: With migec v1.2.7, reads were demultiplexed and then collapsed into UMI-guided consensus sequences. Using mixcr v2.1.11, UMI consensuses were aligned to TRA and TRB V and J templates and then assembled into clonotypes. Expanded or contracted clonotypes were those called significant by both edgeR and NoisET, with noise models trained on biological replicates. For edgeR calls, the thresholds were a false discovery rate-adjusted p below 0.01 and a log2 fold-change of 1. As an exploratory analysis of dynamics, max-normalized trajectories of the 1000 most abundant clonotypes were examined by PCA with hierarchical clustering. The CD4 or CD8 phenotype of responding clones was assigned using the separately sequenced CD4+ and CD8+ repertoires. The public reads were quality trimmed at Q25 with fastp and then assembled into clones with MiXCR by TCRdb, keeping productive beta chains. Each record represents a unique CDR3 protein, reported with the most common genes and DNA among its rows. The V and J calls follow TCRdb's processing rather than the paper's. Counted in this sample were over 130,000 distinct CDR3 sequences; around 15% of them appeared once. About 30% of the sample rests with the top ten.

For CDR1 and CDR2, the germline V gene lists SGDLS and YYNGEE. From cysteine to phenylalanine, the CDR3 is 14 amino acids long. Of the read, only the CDR3 DNA is kept; its 42 bases are in frame from base 1. V is pared back by 0 bases and J by 6 bases, with 9 bases lying between the germline termini. Ficoll-Paque density gradient centrifugation was used to isolate PBMCs. This clonotype was observed a few times. Its antigen has not been determined. No per-base quality is available; no much larger clone lies one base away. The chain is assembled from TRBV9 and TRBJ2-2; the D gene assignment is ambiguous. The sample taken for sequencing was PBMCs or a T cell subset sorted from them (not recorded which). This sequence was found in an adult woman who had mild COVID-19 (a few samples of this study predate the infection). The sample titles of this study are shuffled in the database, so cell type and time point are left out; the donor was told from shared clones. The encoded CDR3 is CASSVGGGAGELFF. In nucleotides, the sequence is TGTGCCAGCAGCGTAGGGGGTGGAGCCGGGGAGCTGTTTTTT.